This is a list of T cell receptor beta chains from one sample in a study of T cell changes during pregnancy in multiple sclerosis. The method was immunoSEQ multiplex PCR; TCRdb's version includes in-frame clones alone and lacks a portion of them. The sample holds about 57,000 clones, 91% seen once. The sample consisted of peripheral blood, taken after pregnancy. The receptors derive from a female donor in good health, enrolled as a control in a pregnancy study. CDR3s include the opening cysteine and the closing phenylalanine or tryptophan. A D gene is named only where the DNA matches it firmly. Rows give clone size only sometimes, using once, few, many, or a class for an expanded clone.

D	size	V	J	DNA	CDR3
TRBD1	.	TRBV6-6	TRBJ2-1	TGTGCCAGCAGTTCCACCGGGACAGGGCGCCGGGGGTTCTTC	CASSSTGTGRRGFF
.	.	TRBV7-2	TRBJ1-3	TGTGCCAGCAGCCGCCCGAGGGAAAACACCATATATTTT	CASSRPRENTIYF
TRBD1	.	TRBV5-6	TRBJ1-2	TGTGCCAGCAGACCGACAGGGCCCTCGAGCTACACCTTC	CASRPTGPSSYTF
.	.	TRBV28	TRBJ2-7	TGTGCCAGCAGTTTTGGAGACTTGTCCTACGAGCAGTACTTC	CASSFGDLSYEQYF
TRBD2	.	TRBV15	TRBJ2-1	TGTGCCACCAGCACCTCCCAAGCCGGGGGCGGGGGGGACTACAATGAGCAGTTCTTC	CATSTSQAGGGGDYNEQFF
.	.	TRBV2	TRBJ1-6	TGTGCCAGCAAATCCGAGAGCTCCTATAATTCACCCCTCCACTTT	CASKSESSYNSPLHF
.	.	TRBV7-7	TRBJ2-2	TGTGCTAGCAGCCCTCTCCCGAAAGGGGGTAACTCCGGGGAGCTGTTTTTT	CASSPLPKGGNSGELFF
TRBD1	.	TRBV6-5	TRBJ1-1	TGTGCCAGCAGTTCCGGGACAGGGGCTGACGAAGCTTTCTTT	CASSSGTGADEAFF
.	.	TRBV2	TRBJ2-3	TGTGCCAGCAGTGAGAATCTAGCGCGCACAGATACGCAGTATTTT	CASSENLARTDTQYF
.	.	TRBV18	TRBJ1-1	TGTGCCAGCTCACCGGGGGGGGACACTGAAGCTTTCTTT	CASSPGGDTEAFF
TRBD2	.	TRBV6-5	TRBJ2-7	TGTGCCAGCACCCCCTGGGGGGACTACCCTTCCGAGCAGTACTTC	CASTPWGDYPSEQYF
TRBD1	.	TRBV28	TRBJ2-7	TGTGCCAGCAGCCAGGACAGGGGTGGCTATAGGACCTACGAGCAGTACTTC	CASSQDRGGYRTYEQYF
TRBD2	.	TRBV25-1	TRBJ2-7	TGTGCCAGCAGCCCTAGCGGAACGCCCTACGAGCAGTACTTC	CASSPSGTPYEQYF
.	.	TRBV2	TRBJ2-5	TGTGCCGGGGGGGGCGGGGGAGAGACCCAGTACTTC	CAGGGGGETQYF
.	.	TRBV28	TRBJ2-7	TGTGCCAGCAGTTTGTCGGCAGGGGCCTACGAGCAGTACTTC	CASSLSAGAYEQYF
TRBD1	.	TRBV4-3	TRBJ1-2	TGCGCCAGCAGCCAGGGAACAGGGGGCCGGTATGGCTACACCTTC	CASSQGTGGRYGYTF
.	once	TRBV4-2	TRBJ2-7	TGTGCCAGCAGCCAAGGCTGGGGGGCCTACGAGCAGTACTTC	CASSQGWGAYEQYF
.	.	TRBV5-6	TRBJ1-5	TGTGCCAGCAGCTCAGGGCTTCAGCCCCAGCATTTT	CASSSGLQPQHF
.	.	TRBV10-3	TRBJ2-1	TGTGCCATCAGTGATAGGGGGGGCGACTACAATGAGCAGTTCTTC	CAISDRGGDYNEQFF
TRBD1	.	TRBV10-3	TRBJ1-2	TGTGCCATCAGTGAGCTACAGGGGAACTATGGCTACACCTTC	CAISELQGNYGYTF
TRBD1	.	TRBV6-1	TRBJ2-7	TGTGCCAGCAGTGAAGTAGGGACAGATTTTTACGAGCAGTACTTC	CASSEVGTDFYEQYF
TRBD2	.	TRBV7-2	TRBJ2-5	TGTGCCAGCAGCTTAGGGGTTAGCGGGGCCCTGGCATGGGAGACCCAGTACTTC	CASSLGVSGALAWETQYF
.	.	TRBV5-5	TRBJ2-3	TGTGCCAGCAGTCTCCAGGATTTACTCACAGATACGCAGTATTTT	CASSLQDLLTDTQYF
.	.	TRBV11-3	TRBJ2-1	TGTGCCAGCAGCCCCGGGGGCGGGAGCATCGATGAGCAGTTCTTC	CASSPGGGSIDEQFF
TRBD1	.	TRBV5-1	TRBJ1-1	TGCGCCAGCAGCTCGGGGACAGGGATGAACACTGAAGCTTTCTTT	CASSSGTGMNTEAFF
.	.	TRBV7-9	TRBJ1-6	TGTGCCAGCAGCTTAGCGTGGGCAGGGGCCAGCTCCTATAATTCACCCCTCCACTTT	CASSLAWAGASSYNSPLHF
TRBD1	.	TRBV7-2	TRBJ2-5	TGTGCCAGCAGCTCATCCCGACAGGGTTATTACATGAAGACCCAGTACTTC	CASSSSRQGYYMKTQYF
TRBD1	.	TRBV2	TRBJ2-1	TGTGCCAGCAGTGAACCCGGACAGGGGAGCAATGAGCAGTTCTTC	CASSEPGQGSNEQFF
.	.	TRBV5-6	TRBJ1-2	TGTGCCAGCAGCTTGGTCGGGTATGGCTACACCTTC	CASSLVGYGYTF
.	.	TRBV30	TRBJ1-2	TGTGCCTGGAGGGGGGAGGTCAGGGAGGCTAACTATGGCTACACCTTC	CAWRGEVREANYGYTF
TRBD2	few	TRBV4-1	TRBJ2-2	TGCGCCAGCGGCGGACTAGCGGGGGGGTTCGGGGAGCTGTTTTTT	CASGGLAGGFGELFF
.	.	TRBV13	TRBJ2-1	TGTGCCAGCAGCCCCCAAGGAATACTACGCGAGCAGTTCTTC	CASSPQGILREQFF
TRBD2	.	TRBV7-9	TRBJ2-7	TGTGCCAGCAGCCGGGGACTAGCGGGTGGATACTACGAGCAGTACTTC	CASSRGLAGGYYEQYF
TRBD2	.	TRBV7-3	TRBJ2-7	TGTGCCAGCAGCTTAGTTCTAGCGGGAACCCACGAGCAGTACTTC	CASSLVLAGTHEQYF
.	.	TRBV21-1	TRBJ1-2	TGTGCCATTCCACGAGACTATGGCTACACCTTC	CAIPRDYGYTF
TRBD1	.	TRBV5-1	TRBJ2-7	TGCGCCAGCAGCTTGGACAGGGGGAACGAGCAGTACTTC	CASSLDRGNEQYF
TRBD1	once	TRBV5-1	TRBJ1-4	TGCGCCAGCAGCCGGAGGGGACAGCAAGCAACTAATGAAAAACTGTTTTTT	CASSRRGQQATNEKLFF
TRBD1	few	TRBV2	TRBJ1-4	TGTGCCAGTCTAAGGCCGGGACAGGGAGGCGAAAAACTGTTTTTT	CASLRPGQGGEKLFF
.	.	TRBV7-2	TRBJ2-4	TGTGCCAGCAGTTTATTGCGGCTAGAGAACATTCAGTACTTC	CASSLLRLENIQYF
TRBD1	.	TRBV5-1	TRBJ1-6	TGCGCCAGCAGCTTAACCCCGGGACAGGATTCACCCCTCCACTTT	CASSLTPGQDSPLHF
TRBD1	.	TRBV7-9	TRBJ2-3	TGTGCCAGCAGCTTGGGACAGGGGGGAGATACGCAGTATTTT	CASSLGQGGDTQYF
.	.	TRBV7-3	TRBJ2-7	TGTGCCAGCAGCTTGGGGGGTGCGACCTACGAGCAGTACTTC	CASSLGGATYEQYF
.	.	TRBV6-8	TRBJ1-5	TGTGCCAGCAGAAGCGGGAATCAGCCCCAGCATTTT	CASRSGNQPQHF
.	.	TRBV9	TRBJ1-5	TGTGCCAGCAGCGTAAGTGAGATCTTTAGCAATCAGCCCCAGCATTTT	CASSVSEIFSNQPQHF